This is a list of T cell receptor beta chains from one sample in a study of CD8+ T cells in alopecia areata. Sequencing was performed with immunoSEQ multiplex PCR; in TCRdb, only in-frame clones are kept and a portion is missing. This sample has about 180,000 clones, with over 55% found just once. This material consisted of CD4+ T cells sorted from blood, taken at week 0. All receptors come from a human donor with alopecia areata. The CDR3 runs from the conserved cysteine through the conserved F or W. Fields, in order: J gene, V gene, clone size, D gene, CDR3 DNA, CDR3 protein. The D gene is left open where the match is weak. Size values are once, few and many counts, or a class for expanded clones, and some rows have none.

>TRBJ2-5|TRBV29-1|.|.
TGCAGCGTTTTCGGACGTCTGGACGCGGAGACCCAGTACTTC
CSVFGRLDAETQYF
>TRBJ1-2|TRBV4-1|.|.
TGCGCCAGCAGCCAGGTGACGCTTGGGGCTAACTATGGCTACACCTTC
CASSQVTLGANYGYTF
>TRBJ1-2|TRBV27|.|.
TGTGCCAGCAGTACCAGCCCCGGTGGCTATGGCTACACCTTC
CASSTSPGGYGYTF
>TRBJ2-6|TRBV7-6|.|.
TGTGCCAGCAGCCCCCGGGCGGGGCTCCGGTCTGGGGCCAACGTCCTGACTTTC
CASSPRAGLRSGANVLTF
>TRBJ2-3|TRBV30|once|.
TGTGCCTGGAGTGTACTTCAGGGTGGGGGGAAAGATACGCAGTATTTT
CAWSVLQGGGKDTQYF
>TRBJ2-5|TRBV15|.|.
TGTGCCTCAACCGGGACCCCGGGGGAGACCCAGTACTTC
CASTGTPGETQYF
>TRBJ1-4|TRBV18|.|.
TGTGCCAGCTCACCGAACCCCACGGAAAAACTGTTTTTT
CASSPNPTEKLFF
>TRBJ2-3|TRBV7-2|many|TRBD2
TGTGCCAGCAGCTCAAAGCGGGGGAGCACAGATACGCAGTATTTT
CASSSKRGSTDTQYF
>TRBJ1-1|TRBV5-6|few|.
TGTGCCAGCAGCTTTGGACAACTGAACACTGAAGCTTTCTTT
CASSFGQLNTEAFF
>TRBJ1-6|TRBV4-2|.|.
TGTGCCAGCAGCCGGGACCCCTGGAATTCACCCCTCCACTTT
CASSRDPWNSPLHF
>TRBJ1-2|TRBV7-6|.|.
TGTGCCAGCAGCTTAGCAGGGGATGGCTACACCTTC
CASSLAGDGYTF
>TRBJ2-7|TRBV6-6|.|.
TGTGCCATAAAGGACCGGGGGGAGCAGTACTTC
CAIKDRGEQYF
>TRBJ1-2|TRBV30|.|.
TGTGCCTGGCAACATCATAACTATGGCTACACCTTC
CAWQHHNYGYTF
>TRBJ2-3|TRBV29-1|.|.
TGCAGCCACATACGGCTAGCTGGGGCAGATACGCAGTATTTT
CSHIRLAGADTQYF
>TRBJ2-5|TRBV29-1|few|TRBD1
TGCAGCGTTGAAAGCGGACAGGGGGAGACCCAGTACTTC
CSVESGQGETQYF
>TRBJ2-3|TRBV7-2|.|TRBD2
TGTGCCAGCAGCTGGAAGAGCGGGGGGGGCACAGATACGCAGTATTTT
CASSWKSGGGTDTQYF
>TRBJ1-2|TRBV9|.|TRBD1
TGTGCCAGCGGCCAGGGGGCTTCTAACTATGGCTACACCTTC
CASGQGASNYGYTF
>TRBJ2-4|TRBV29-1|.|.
TGCAGCGGACTCTTCGGGAGAATCCAGTACTTC
CSGLFGRIQYF
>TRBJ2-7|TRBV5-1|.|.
TGCGCCAGCAGCTTGGATTCTGGGAGCTCCTACGAGCAGTACTTC
CASSLDSGSSYEQYF
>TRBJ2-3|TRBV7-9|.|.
TGTGCCAGCAGCCCCCCGAACCCAGATACGCAGTATTTT
CASSPPNPDTQYF
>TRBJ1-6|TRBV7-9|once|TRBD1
TGTGCCAGCAGCCCGCCGGGGACAGGGGATTCACCCCTCCACTTT
CASSPPGTGDSPLHF
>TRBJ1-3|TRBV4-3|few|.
TGCGCCAGCAGCCAAGATTCAAACGGAAACACCATATATTTT
CASSQDSNGNTIYF
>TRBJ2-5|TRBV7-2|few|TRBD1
TGTGCCAGCAGCCGTCCCGGGACAGGGGCGGCAGAGACCCAGTACTTC
CASSRPGTGAAETQYF
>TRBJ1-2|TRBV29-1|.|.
TGCAGCGTTGATCCGGGCTATGGCTACACCTTC
CSVDPGYGYTF
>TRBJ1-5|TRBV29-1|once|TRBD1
TGCAGCGTTTCAAGGGGGCTTGGGCAGCCCCAGCATTTT
CSVSRGLGQPQHF
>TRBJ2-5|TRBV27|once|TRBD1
TGTGCCAGCAGTCGGGACAGGGCCGTACCTCAAGAGACCCAGTACTTC
CASSRDRAVPQETQYF
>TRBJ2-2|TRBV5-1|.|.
TGCGCCAGCAGCTTGGAGTCGAACACCGGGGAGCTGTTTTTT
CASSLESNTGELFF
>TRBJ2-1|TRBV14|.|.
TGTGCCAGCAGCGGGGATTACTCCTACAATGAGCAGTTCTTC
CASSGDYSYNEQFF
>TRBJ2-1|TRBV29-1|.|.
TGCAGCGTTGATGGGACTCTCCACAATGAGCAGTTCTTC
CSVDGTLHNEQFF
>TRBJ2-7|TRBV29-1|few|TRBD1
TGCAGCGGCGGGACAGGGGGCTATAACGAGCAGTACTTC
CSGGTGGYNEQYF
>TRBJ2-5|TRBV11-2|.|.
TGTGCCAGCGGGCAGGGGGAGACCCAGTACTTC
CASGQGETQYF
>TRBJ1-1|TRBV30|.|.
TGTGCCTGGAGGACAGATATGAACACTGAAGCTTTCTTT
CAWRTDMNTEAFF